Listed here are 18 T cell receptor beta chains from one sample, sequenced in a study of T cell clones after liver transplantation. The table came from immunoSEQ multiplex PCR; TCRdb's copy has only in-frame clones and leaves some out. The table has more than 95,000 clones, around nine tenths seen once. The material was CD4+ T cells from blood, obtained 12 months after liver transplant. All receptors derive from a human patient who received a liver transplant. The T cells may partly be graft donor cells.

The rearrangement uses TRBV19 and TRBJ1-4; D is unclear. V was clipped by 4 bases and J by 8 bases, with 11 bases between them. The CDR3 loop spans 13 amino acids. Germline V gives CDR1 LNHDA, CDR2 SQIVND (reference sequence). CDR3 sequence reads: CASSTLTPEKLFF. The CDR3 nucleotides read TGTGCCAGTAGTACTTTGACGCCCGAAAAACTGTTTTTT.

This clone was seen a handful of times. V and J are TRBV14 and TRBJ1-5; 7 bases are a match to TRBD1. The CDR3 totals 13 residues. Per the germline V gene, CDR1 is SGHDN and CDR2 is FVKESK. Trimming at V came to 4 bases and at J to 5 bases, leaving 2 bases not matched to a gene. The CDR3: CASSLRGDQPQHF. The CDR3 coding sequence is TGTGCCAGCAGCCTCAGGGGGGATCAGCCCCAGCATTTT.

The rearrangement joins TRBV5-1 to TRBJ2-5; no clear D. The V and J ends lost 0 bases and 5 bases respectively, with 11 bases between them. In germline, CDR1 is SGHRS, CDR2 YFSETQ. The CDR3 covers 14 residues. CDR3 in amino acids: CASSLASGIETQYF. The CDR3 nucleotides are TGCGCCAGCAGCTTGGCTTCAGGAATCGAGACCCAGTACTTC.

CDR3 in DNA: TGCAGCGCCCTGGGGCAGGACATGCAAAAACTGTTTTTT. Translated: CSALGQDMQKLFF. The chain recombines TRBV29-1 with TRBJ1-4; D perhaps matches TRBD1 (5 bases). The CDR3 has 13 residues. V gave up 7 bases and J gave up 9 bases, with 18 bases separating them. Per germline, CDR1 SQVTM and CDR2 ANQGSEA.

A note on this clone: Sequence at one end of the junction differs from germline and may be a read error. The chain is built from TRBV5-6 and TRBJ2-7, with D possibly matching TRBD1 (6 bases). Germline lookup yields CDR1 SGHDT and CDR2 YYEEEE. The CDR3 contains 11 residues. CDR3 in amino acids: CASSSRGSLDF. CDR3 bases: TGTGCCAGCAGCTCCAGGGGATCGCTAGACTTC.

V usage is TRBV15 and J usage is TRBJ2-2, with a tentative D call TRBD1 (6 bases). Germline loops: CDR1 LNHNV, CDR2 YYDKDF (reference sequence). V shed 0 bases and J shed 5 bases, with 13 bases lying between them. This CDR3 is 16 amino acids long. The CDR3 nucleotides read TGTGCCACCAGCAGAGATCACAGGGTATTAACCGGGGAGCTGTTTTTT. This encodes CATSRDHRVLTGELFF.

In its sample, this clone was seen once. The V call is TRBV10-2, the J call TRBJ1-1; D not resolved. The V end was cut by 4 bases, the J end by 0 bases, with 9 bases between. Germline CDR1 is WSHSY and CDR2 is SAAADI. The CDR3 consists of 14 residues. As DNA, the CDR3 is TGCGCCAGCAGTGTAAAATCGGTGAACACTGAAGCTTTCTTT. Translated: CASSVKSVNTEAFF.

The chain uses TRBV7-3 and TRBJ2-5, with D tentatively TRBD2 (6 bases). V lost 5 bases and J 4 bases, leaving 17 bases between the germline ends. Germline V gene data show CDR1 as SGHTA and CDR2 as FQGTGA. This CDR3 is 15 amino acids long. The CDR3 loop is CASSSDKGRLETQYF. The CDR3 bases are TGTGCCAGCAGCAGTGATAAAGGGAGGCTAGAGACCCAGTACTTC.

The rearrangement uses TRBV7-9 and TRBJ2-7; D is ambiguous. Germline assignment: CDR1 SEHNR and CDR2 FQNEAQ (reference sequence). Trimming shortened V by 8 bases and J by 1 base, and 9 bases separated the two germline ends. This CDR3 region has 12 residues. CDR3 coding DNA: TGTGCCAGCCGCTGGGAATCCTACGAGCAGTACTTC. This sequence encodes CASRWESYEQYF.

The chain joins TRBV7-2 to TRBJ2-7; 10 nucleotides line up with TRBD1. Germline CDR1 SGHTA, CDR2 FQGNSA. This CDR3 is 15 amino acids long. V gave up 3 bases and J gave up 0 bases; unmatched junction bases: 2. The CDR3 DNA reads TGTGCCAGCAGCTTGGGACAGGGGCGCTCCTACGAGCAGTACTTC. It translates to CASSLGQGRSYEQYF. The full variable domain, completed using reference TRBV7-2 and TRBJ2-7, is GAGVSQSPSNKVTEKGKDVELRCDPISGHTALYWYRQSLGQGLEFLIYFQGNSAPDKSGLPSDRFSAERTGGSVSTLTIQRTQQEDSAVYLCASSLGQGRSYEQYFGPGTRLTVT.

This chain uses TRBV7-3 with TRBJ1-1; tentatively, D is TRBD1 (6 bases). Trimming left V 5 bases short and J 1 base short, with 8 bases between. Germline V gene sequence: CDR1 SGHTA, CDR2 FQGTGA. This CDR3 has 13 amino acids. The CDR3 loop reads CASSPGANTEAFF. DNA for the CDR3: TGTGCCAGCAGCCCGGGGGCGAACACTGAAGCTTTCTTT.

The CDR3 DNA is TGTGCCAGCAGCTTAGACCGCCGGGGAAACACCATATATTTT. Protein sequence: CASSLDRRGNTIYF. The chain carries TRBV11-2 and TRBJ1-3; D is unresolved. CDR1 is SGHAT, CDR2 FQNNGV, per germline. This CDR3 is built from 14 residues. V lost 0 bases to trimming and J lost 4 bases, with 7 bases between them.

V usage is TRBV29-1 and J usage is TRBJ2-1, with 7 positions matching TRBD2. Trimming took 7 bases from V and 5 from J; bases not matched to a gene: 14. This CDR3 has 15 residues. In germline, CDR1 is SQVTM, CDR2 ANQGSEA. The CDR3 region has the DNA TGCAGCGCCACCACCGGGACTAACCCCCACAATGAGCAGTTCTTC. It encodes CSATTGTNPHNEQFF.

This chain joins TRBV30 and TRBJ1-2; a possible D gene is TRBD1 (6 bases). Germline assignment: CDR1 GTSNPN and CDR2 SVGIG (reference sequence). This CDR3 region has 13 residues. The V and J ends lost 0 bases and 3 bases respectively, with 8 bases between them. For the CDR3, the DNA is TGTGCCTGGAGTGTGGGGGGCCACTATGGCTACACCTTC. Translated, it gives CAWSVGGHYGYTF.

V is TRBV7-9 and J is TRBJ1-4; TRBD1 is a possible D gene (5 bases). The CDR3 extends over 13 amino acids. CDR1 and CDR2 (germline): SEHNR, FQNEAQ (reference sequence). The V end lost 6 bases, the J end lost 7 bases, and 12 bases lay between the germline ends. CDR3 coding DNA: TGTGCCAGCAGTCGGCGGGGCGGTGAAAAACTGTTTTTT. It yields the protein CASSRRGGEKLFF.

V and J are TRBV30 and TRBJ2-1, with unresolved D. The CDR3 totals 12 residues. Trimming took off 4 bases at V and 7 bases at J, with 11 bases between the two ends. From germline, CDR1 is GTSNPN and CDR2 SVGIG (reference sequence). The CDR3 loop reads CAWTREPNEQFF. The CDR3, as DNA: TGTGCCTGGACCCGCGAGCCGAATGAGCAGTTCTTC.

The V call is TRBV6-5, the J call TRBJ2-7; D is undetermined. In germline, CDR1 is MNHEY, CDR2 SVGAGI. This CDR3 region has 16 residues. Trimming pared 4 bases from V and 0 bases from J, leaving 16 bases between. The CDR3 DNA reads TGTGCCAGCAGTTCCTTAAAGGGCTCCTTCTCCTACGAGCAGTACTTC. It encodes CASSSLKGSFSYEQYF.

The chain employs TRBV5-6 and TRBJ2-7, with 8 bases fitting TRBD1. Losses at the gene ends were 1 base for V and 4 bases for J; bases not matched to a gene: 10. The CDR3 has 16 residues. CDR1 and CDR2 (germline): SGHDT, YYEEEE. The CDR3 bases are TGTGCCAGCAGCTTGTTCGGAAGGACAGGGAGGTACGAGCAGTACTTC. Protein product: CASSLFGRTGRYEQYF.